The rows below give T cell receptor beta chains drawn from one sample of a study of PD-1 blockade in mismatch repair-deficient tumors. Assay used: immunoSEQ multiplex PCR; TCRdb lists only in-frame clones, some missing. The sample records approximately 100,000 clones, 82% being singletons. Here the sequenced sample was peripheral blood, taken about 33 weeks after starting pembrolizumab. Source of these receptors: an adult with mismatch repair-deficient cancer. The CDR3 runs from the conserved cysteine through the conserved F or W. The order of the fields is V gene, J gene, CDR3 protein.

V gene: TRBV19; J gene: TRBJ1-4; CDR3 protein: CASVRTQGVGEKLFF
V gene: TRBV19; J gene: TRBJ1-4; CDR3 protein: CASSRDGGAGEKLFF
V gene: TRBV9; J gene: TRBJ2-1; CDR3 protein: CASSEPGLAAYNEQFF
V gene: TRBV6-5; J gene: TRBJ2-1; CDR3 protein: CASSYGLSSYNEQFF
V gene: TRBV9; J gene: TRBJ1-1; CDR3 protein: CASSPLGQNTEAFF
V gene: TRBV4-1; J gene: TRBJ1-2; CDR3 protein: CASSQDGGKHGYTF
V gene: TRBV19; J gene: TRBJ2-5; CDR3 protein: CASSKDRVNQYF
V gene: TRBV7-9; J gene: TRBJ2-7; CDR3 protein: CASRGGGEQYF
V gene: TRBV7-7; J gene: TRBJ2-7; CDR3 protein: CASSVDMGAEQYF
V gene: TRBV29-1; J gene: TRBJ1-1; CDR3 protein: CSVWDSHGFNTEAFF
V gene: TRBV7-9; J gene: TRBJ2-3; CDR3 protein: CASSSRTSISTDTQYF
V gene: TRBV28; J gene: TRBJ1-1; CDR3 protein: CASSQTGGTEAFF
V gene: TRBV5-1; J gene: TRBJ2-1; CDR3 protein: CASSHGTRDNEQFF
V gene: TRBV6-5; J gene: TRBJ2-7; CDR3 protein: CASRADRVREQYF
V gene: TRBV10-3; J gene: TRBJ2-7; CDR3 protein: CAISGLGTSGSLAYEQYF
V gene: TRBV6-1; J gene: TRBJ2-7; CDR3 protein: CASSEGHGTGEQYF
V gene: TRBV21-1; J gene: TRBJ1-2; CDR3 protein: CASSNEGTSKYGYTF
V gene: TRBV10-1; J gene: TRBJ2-5; CDR3 protein: CASSELGGETQYF
V gene: TRBV5-5; J gene: TRBJ2-7; CDR3 protein: CASSLAPGGSYEQYF
V gene: TRBV7-2; J gene: TRBJ2-3; CDR3 protein: CASSLARGLAAPRTDTQYF
V gene: TRBV6-6; J gene: TRBJ2-7; CDR3 protein: CASSYPEGLLYEQYF
V gene: TRBV18; J gene: TRBJ1-3; CDR3 protein: CASSPDTGTGNTIYF
V gene: TRBV7-2; J gene: TRBJ2-2; CDR3 protein: CASSSGNTGELFF
V gene: TRBV5-6; J gene: TRBJ2-2; CDR3 protein: CASSRTGKGTGELFF
V gene: TRBV30; J gene: TRBJ2-4; CDR3 protein: CACWGHNLAKNIQYF
V gene: TRBV5-1; J gene: TRBJ2-1; CDR3 protein: CASSLEGRGGNEQFF
V gene: TRBV6-5; J gene: TRBJ1-5; CDR3 protein: CASRKGTSGNQPQHF
V gene: TRBV6-5; J gene: TRBJ1-1; CDR3 protein: CASNRQGLNTEAFF
V gene: TRBV27; J gene: TRBJ1-2; CDR3 protein: CASSPGMNNYGYTF
V gene: TRBV5-5; J gene: TRBJ1-2; CDR3 protein: CASSLEGQGLGGYTF
V gene: TRBV2; J gene: TRBJ1-5; CDR3 protein: CASSEQSYNQPQHF
V gene: TRBV11-1; J gene: TRBJ1-1; CDR3 protein: CASSAAGENTEAFF
V gene: TRBV7-9; J gene: TRBJ2-3; CDR3 protein: CASSWRGTLGSADTQYF
V gene: TRBV4-1; J gene: TRBJ1-2; CDR3 protein: CASSQPGTLAGINGYTF
V gene: TRBV5-1; J gene: TRBJ2-5; CDR3 protein: CASSTTRSYQETQYF
V gene: TRBV7-2; J gene: TRBJ2-7; CDR3 protein: CASSPSDYEQYF
V gene: TRBV7-8; J gene: TRBJ2-1; CDR3 protein: CASSVEAGVAYNEQFF
V gene: TRBV19; J gene: TRBJ2-1; CDR3 protein: CASSPDSGISLGEQFF
V gene: TRBV29-1; J gene: TRBJ2-5; CDR3 protein: CSVVQEFQETQYF
V gene: TRBV10-2; J gene: TRBJ2-3; CDR3 protein: CASSISRGQADTDTQYF
V gene: TRBV19; J gene: TRBJ2-7; CDR3 protein: CASSIVPSYEQYF
V gene: TRBV2; J gene: TRBJ2-3; CDR3 protein: CASRRSGNGGDTQYF
V gene: TRBV6-6; J gene: TRBJ2-1; CDR3 protein: CASSLAGAVNEQFF
V gene: TRBV4-1; J gene: TRBJ2-3; CDR3 protein: CASSLSPDFSTDTQYF
V gene: TRBV27; J gene: TRBJ2-5; CDR3 protein: CASSLAGTSGPETQYF
V gene: TRBV19; J gene: TRBJ1-1; CDR3 protein: CASSARGQGIEAFF
V gene: TRBV30; J gene: TRBJ1-1; CDR3 protein: CAWRRQGWSTEAFF
V gene: TRBV29-1; J gene: TRBJ1-2; CDR3 protein: CSVAERGYTF
V gene: TRBV7-3; J gene: TRBJ2-3; CDR3 protein: CASSLGTSGGGNTDTQYF
V gene: TRBV9; J gene: TRBJ2-2; CDR3 protein: CASSVADSGTGELFF